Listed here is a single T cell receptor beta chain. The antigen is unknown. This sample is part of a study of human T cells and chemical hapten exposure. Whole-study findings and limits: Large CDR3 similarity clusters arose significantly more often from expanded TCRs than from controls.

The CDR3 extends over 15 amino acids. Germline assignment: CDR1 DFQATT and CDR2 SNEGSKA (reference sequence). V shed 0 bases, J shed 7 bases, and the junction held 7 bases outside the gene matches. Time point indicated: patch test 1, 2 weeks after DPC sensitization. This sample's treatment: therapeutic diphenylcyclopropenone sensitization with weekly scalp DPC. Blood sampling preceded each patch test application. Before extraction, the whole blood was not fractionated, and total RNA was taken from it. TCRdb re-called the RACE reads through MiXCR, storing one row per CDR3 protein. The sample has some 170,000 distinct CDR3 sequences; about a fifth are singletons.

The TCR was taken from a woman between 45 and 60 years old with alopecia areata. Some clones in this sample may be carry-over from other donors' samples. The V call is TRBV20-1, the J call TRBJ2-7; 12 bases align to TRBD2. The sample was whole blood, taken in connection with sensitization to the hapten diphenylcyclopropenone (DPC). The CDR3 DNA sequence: TGCAGTGCTAGAGAGCTAGCGGGAGGGCCGGATGAGCAGTACTTC. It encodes CSARELAGGPDEQYF.